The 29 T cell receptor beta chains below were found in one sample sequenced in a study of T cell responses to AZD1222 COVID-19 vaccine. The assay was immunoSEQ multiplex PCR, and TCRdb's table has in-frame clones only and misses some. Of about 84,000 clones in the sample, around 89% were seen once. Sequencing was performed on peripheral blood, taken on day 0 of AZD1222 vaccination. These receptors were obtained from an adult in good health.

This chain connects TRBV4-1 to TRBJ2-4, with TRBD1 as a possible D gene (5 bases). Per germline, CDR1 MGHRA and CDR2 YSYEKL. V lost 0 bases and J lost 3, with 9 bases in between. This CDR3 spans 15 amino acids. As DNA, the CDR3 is TGCGCCAGCAGCCAAGATCCAGGGATCAAAAACATTCAGTACTTC. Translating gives CASSQDPGIKNIQYF.

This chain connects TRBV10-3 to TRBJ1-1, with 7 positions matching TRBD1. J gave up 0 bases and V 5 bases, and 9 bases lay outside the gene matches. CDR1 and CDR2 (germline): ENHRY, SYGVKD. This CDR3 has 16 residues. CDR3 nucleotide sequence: TGTGCCATCAGTCAAAGGACAGGAGATATGAACACTGAAGCTTTCTTT. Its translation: CAISQRTGDMNTEAFF.

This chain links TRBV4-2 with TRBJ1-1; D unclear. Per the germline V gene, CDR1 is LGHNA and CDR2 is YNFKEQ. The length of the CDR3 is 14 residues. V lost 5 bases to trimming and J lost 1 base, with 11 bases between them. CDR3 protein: CASSGESANTEAFF. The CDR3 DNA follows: TGTGCCAGCAGCGGAGAGAGTGCGAACACTGAAGCTTTCTTT.

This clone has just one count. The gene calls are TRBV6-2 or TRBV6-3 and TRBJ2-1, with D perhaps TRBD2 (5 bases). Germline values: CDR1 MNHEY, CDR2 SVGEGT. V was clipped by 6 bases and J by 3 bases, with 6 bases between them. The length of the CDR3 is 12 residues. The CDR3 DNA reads TGTGCCAGCAGCCGGGACTACAATGAGCAGTTCTTC. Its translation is CASSRDYNEQFF.

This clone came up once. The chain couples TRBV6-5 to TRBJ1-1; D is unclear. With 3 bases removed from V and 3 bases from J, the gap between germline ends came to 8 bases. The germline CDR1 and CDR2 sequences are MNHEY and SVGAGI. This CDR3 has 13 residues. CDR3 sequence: CASSYGTDTEAFF. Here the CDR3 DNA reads TGTGCCAGCAGTTATGGAACAGACACTGAAGCTTTCTTT.

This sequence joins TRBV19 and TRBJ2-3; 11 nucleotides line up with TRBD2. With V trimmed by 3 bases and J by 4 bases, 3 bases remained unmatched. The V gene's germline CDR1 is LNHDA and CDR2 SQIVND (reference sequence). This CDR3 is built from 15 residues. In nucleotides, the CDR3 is TGTGCCAGTAGTATCCTAGCGGGAGGCCCAGATACGCAGTATTTT. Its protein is CASSILAGGPDTQYF.

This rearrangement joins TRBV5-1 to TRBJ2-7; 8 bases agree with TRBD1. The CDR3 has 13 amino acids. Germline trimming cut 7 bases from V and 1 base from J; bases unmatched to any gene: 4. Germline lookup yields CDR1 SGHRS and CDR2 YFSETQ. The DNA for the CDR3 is TGCGCCAGCTCGGGACAGGTTTCCTACGAGCAGTACTTC. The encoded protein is CASSGQVSYEQYF.

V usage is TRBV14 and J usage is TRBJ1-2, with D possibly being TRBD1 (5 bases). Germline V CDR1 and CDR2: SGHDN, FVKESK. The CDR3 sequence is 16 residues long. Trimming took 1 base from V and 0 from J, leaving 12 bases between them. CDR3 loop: CASSQVSRVANYGYTF. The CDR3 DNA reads TGTGCCAGCAGCCAAGTAAGCAGGGTTGCTAACTATGGCTACACCTTC.

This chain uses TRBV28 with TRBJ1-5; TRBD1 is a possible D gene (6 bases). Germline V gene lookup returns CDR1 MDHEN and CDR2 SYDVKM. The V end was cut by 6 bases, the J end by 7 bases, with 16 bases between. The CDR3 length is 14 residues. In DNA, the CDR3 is TGTGCCAGCAGAACAAACCCAGGGGAACAGCCCCAGCATTTT. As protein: CASRTNPGEQPQHF.

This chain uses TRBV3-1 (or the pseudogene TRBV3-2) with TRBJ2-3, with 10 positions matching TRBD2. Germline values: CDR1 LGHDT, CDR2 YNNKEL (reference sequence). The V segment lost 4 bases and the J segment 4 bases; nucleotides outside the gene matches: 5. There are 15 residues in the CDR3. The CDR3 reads CASSLSGRWADTQYF. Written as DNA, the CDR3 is TGTGCCAGCAGCCTTAGCGGGAGGTGGGCAGATACGCAGTATTTT.

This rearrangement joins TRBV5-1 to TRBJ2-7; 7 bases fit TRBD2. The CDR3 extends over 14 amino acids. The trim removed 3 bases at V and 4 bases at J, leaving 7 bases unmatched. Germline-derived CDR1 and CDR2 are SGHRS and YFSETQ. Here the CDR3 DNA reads TGCGCCAGCAGCTCCTGGGGAGGGCGGTACGAGCAGTACTTC. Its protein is CASSSWGGRYEQYF.

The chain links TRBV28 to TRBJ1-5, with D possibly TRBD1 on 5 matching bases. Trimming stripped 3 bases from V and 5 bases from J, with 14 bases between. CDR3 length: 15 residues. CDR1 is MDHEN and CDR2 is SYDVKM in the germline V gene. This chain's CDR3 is CASSFGRGKYQPQHF. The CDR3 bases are TGTGCCAGCAGTTTCGGTAGGGGTAAATATCAGCCCCAGCATTTT.

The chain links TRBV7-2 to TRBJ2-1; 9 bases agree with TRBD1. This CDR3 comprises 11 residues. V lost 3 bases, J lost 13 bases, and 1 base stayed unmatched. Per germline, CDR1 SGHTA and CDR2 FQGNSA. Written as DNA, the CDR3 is TGTGCCAGCAGCTTGGGACAGGGCCAGTTCTTC. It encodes CASSLGQGQFF.

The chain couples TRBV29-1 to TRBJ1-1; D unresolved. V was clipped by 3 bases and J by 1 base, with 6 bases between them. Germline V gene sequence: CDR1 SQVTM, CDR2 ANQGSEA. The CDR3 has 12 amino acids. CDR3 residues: CSVENPNTEAFF. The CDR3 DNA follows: TGCAGCGTTGAGAACCCGAACACTGAAGCTTTCTTT.

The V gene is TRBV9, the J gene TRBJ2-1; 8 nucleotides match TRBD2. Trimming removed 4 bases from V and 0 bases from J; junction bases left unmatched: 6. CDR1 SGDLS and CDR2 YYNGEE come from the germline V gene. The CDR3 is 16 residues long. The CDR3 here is CASSSGGGSSYNEQFF. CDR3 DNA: TGTGCCAGCAGCTCCGGGGGGGGTAGCTCCTACAATGAGCAGTTCTTC.

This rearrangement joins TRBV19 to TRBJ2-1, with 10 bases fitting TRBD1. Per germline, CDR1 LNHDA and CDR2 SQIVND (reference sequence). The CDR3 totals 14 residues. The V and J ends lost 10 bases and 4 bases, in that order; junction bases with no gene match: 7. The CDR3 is CATAGDRGYNEQFF. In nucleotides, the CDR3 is TGTGCCACCGCCGGGGACAGGGGATACAATGAGCAGTTCTTC.

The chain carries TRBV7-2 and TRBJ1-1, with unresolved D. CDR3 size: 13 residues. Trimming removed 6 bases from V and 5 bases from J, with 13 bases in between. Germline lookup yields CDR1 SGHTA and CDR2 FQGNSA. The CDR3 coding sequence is TGTGCCAGCAGTCAAAACCTGGGAACTGAAGCTTTCTTT. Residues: CASSQNLGTEAFF.

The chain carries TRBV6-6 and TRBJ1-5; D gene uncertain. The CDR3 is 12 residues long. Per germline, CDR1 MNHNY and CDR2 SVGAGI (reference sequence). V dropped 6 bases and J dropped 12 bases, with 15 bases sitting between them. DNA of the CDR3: TGTGCCAGCAGCTTCGATGACCAAAACCAGCATTTT. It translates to CASSFDDQNQHF.

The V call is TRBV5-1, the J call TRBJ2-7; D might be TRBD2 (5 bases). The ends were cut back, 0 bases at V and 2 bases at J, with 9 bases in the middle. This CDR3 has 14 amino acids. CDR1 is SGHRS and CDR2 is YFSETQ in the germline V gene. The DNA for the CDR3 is TGCGCCAGCAGCTTGGAAGCGGACGCCTACGAGCAGTACTTC. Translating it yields CASSLEADAYEQYF.

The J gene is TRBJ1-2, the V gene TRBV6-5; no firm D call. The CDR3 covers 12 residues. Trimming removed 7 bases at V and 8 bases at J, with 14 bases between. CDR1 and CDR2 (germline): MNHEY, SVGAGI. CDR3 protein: CASMRGTGGYTF. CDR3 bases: TGTGCCAGCATGAGAGGAACTGGCGGCTACACCTTC.

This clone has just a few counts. The CDR3: CASTNLVAGRATSGNTIYF. CDR3 nucleotide sequence: TGTGCCAGTACTAACCTGGTGGCAGGCAGAGCTACCTCTGGAAACACCATATATTTT. The genes are TRBV19 and TRBJ1-3; D remains unclear. This CDR3 region has 19 residues. Trimming cost V 7 bases and J 0 bases, with 25 bases left between them. Per the germline V gene, CDR1 is LNHDA and CDR2 is SQIVND (reference sequence).

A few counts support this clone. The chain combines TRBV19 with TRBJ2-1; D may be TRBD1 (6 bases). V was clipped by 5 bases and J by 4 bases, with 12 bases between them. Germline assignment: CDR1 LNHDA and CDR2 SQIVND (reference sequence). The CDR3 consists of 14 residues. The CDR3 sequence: CASSGRGDYNEQFF. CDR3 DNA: TGTGCCAGTAGTGGCAGGGGCGATTACAATGAGCAGTTCTTC.

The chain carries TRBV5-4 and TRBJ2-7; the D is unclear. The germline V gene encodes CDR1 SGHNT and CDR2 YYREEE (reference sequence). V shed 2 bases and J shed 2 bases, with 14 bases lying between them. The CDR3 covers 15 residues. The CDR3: CASSFPDTNPYEQYF. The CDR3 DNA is TGTGCCAGCAGCTTTCCGGATACAAACCCCTACGAGCAGTACTTC.

The CDR3 DNA sequence: TGCAGCGGCGAAGGGACTAGCGGATCCTACAATGAGCAGTTCTTC. This encodes CSGEGTSGSYNEQFF. V and J are TRBV29-1 and TRBJ2-1, with TRBD2 matching 11 bases. CDR1 is SQVTM, CDR2 ANQGSEA, per germline. The J segment lost 1 base and the V segment lost 7 bases, leaving 6 bases of the junction unmatched. CDR3 length equals 15 residues.

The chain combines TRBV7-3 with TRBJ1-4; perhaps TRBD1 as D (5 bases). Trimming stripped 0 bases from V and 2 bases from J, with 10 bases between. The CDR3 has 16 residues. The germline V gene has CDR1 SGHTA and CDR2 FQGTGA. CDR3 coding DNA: TGTGCCAGCAGCTTAACGGGGACCGGTACTAATGAAAAACTGTTTTTT. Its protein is CASSLTGTGTNEKLFF.

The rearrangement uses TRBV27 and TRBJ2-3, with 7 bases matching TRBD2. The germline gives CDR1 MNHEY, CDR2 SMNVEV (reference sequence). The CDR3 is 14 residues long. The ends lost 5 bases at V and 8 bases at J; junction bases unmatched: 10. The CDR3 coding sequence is TGTGCCAGCAGTCCCTTAAACGGGGGGTCTACGCAGTATTTT. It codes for CASSPLNGGSTQYF.

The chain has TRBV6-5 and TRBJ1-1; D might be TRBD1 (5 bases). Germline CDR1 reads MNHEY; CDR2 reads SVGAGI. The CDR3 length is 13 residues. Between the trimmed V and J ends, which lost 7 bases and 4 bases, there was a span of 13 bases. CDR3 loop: CASTSTAGTEAFF. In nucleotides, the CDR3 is TGTGCCAGCACTTCGACAGCAGGCACTGAAGCTTTCTTT.

For the CDR3, the DNA is TGTGCCAGCAGCGTAGAATCAAGCTTGAATAGCGAGCAGTACTTC. Its protein is CASSVESSLNSEQYF. The V gene is TRBV9, the J gene TRBJ2-7; no firm D call. CDR1 is SGDLS and CDR2 is YYNGEE in the germline V gene. This CDR3 has 15 amino acids. Trimming took off 0 bases at V and 6 bases at J, with 16 bases between the two ends.

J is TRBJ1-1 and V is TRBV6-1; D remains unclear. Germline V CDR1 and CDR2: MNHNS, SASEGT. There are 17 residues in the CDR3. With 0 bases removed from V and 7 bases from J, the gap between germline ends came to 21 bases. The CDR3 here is CASSEAHPGLRGSEAFF. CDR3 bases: TGTGCCAGCAGTGAAGCGCACCCAGGCCTGCGGGGAAGTGAAGCTTTCTTT.